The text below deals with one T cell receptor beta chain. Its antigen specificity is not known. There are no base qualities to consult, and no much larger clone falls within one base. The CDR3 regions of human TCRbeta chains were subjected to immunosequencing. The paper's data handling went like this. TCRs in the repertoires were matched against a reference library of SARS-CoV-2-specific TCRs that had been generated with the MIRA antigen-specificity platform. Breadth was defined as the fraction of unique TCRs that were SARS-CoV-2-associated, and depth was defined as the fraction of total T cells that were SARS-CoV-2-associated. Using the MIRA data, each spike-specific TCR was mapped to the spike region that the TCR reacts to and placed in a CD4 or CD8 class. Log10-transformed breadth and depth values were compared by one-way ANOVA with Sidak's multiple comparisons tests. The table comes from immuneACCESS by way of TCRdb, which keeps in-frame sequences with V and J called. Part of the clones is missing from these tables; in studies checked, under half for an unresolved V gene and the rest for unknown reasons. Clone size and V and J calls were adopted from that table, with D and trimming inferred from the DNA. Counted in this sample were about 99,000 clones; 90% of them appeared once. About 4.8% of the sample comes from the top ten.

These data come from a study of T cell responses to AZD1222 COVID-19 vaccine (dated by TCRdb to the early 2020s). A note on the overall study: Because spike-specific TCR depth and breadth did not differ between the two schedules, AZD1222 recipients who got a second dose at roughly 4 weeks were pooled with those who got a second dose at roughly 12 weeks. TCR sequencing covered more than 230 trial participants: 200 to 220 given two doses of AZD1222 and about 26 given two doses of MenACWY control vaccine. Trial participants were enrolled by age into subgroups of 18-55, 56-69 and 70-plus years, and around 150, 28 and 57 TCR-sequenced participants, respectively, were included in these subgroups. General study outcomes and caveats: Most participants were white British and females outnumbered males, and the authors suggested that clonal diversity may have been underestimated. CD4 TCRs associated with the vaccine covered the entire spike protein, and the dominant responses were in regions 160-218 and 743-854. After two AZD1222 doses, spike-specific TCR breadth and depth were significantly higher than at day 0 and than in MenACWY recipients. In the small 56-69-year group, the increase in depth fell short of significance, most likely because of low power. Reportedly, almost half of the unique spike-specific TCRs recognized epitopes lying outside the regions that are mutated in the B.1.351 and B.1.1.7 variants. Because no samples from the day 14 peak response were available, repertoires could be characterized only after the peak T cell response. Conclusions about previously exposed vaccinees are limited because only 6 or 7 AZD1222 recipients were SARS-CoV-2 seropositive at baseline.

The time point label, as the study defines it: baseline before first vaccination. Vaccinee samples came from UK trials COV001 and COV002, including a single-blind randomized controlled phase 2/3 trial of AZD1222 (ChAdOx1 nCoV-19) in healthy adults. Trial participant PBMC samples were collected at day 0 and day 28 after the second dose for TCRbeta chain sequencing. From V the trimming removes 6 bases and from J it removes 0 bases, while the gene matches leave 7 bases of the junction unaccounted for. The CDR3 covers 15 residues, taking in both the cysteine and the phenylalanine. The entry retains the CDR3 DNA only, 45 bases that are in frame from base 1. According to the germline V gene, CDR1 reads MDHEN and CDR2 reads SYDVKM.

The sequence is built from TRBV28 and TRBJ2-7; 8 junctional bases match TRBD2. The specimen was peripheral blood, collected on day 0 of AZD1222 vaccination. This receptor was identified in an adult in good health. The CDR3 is CASSPRGGRSYEQYF. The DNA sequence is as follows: TGTGCCAGCAGCCCACGGGGGGGGCGCTCCTACGAGCAGTACTTC.